Listed below are T cell receptor beta chains from one sample, sequenced in a study of shared clonotypes between healthy human individuals. Some clones are missing from TCRdb's copy, which holds only in-frame ones; the method was immunoSEQ multiplex PCR. In the table there are 2 million to 2.5 million clones, about 95% of which are singletons. The sequenced sample consisted of naive CD8+ T cells sorted from blood. The receptors were sampled from a man between 18 and 29 years old in good health. Each CDR3 is given with its conserved first and last residue. The D gene is left open where the match is weak. Clone size is shown for a subset of rows, as once, few, many or a class of expanded clone.

TRBJ1-6 TRBV9 NA TRBD1 CASSEYGTGNSPLHF TGTGCCAGCAGCGAATACGGGACAGGGAATTCACCCCTCCACTTT
TRBJ1-1 TRBV5-6 NA TRBD1 CASSMGQEEAFF TGTGCCAGCAGCATGGGACAGGAAGAAGCTTTCTTT
TRBJ2-7 TRBV27 NA NA CASSFNVRDEQYF TGTGCCAGCAGTTTTAACGTCCGGGACGAGCAGTACTTC
TRBJ2-5 TRBV11-2 NA TRBD2 CASSPGGGLQETQYF TGTGCCAGCAGCCCCGGGGGGGGTCTCCAAGAGACCCAGTACTTC
TRBJ2-5 TRBV11-2 NA NA CASSRDPATQYF TGTGCCAGCAGCCGTGATCCGGCGACCCAGTACTTC
TRBJ2-7 TRBV7-9 NA NA CASSLVGTYEQYF TGTGCCAGCAGCTTAGTTGGAACCTACGAGCAGTACTTC
TRBJ1-2 TRBV5-4 once NA CASSPLDRSNYGYTF TGTGCCAGCAGCCCCCTTGACAGGTCCAACTATGGCTACACCTTC
TRBJ1-2 TRBV7-9 once TRBD1 CASSSLGQGGLRYTF TGTGCCAGCAGCTCCCTGGGACAGGGAGGACTTCGCTACACCTTC
TRBJ2-7 TRBV5-6 NA NA CASSFGSLGQYF TGTGCCAGCAGCTTTGGGTCACTCGGGCAGTACTTC
TRBJ2-3 TRBV27 NA NA CASSQRTDTQYF TGTGCCAGCAGCCAGCGCACAGATACGCAGTATTTT